This entry lists 22 T cell receptor beta chains sequenced from one sample in a study of T cells in Graves' hyperthyroidism and ophthalmopathy. Researchers took RNA transcripts and amplified the TCR beta CDR3 regions from them. Primed by the HTBI set, a first-round RT-PCR was run on the TCR CDR3. TCRdb itself ran the multiplex PCR reads through MiXCR, one entry per CDR3 protein. The sample yields roughly 580,000 distinct CDR3 sequences, 14% seen once. Source material: blood. These receptors were taken from a woman younger than 45 with Graves' hyperthyroidism that later progressed to Graves' ophthalmopathy.

This clonotype was detected ten times or more. The genes are TRBV27 and TRBJ2-7; either TRBD1 or TRBD2 may fit D (5 bases each). CDR1 and CDR2 from the germline V gene are MNHEY and SMNVEV (reference sequence). The V end lost 10 bases, the J end lost 1 base, and 20 bases lay between the germline ends. The CDR3 loop spans 15 amino acids. CDR3 loop: CATWGRSYSSYEQYF. CDR3 sequence (DNA): TGTGCCACATGGGGGAGATCTTATTCTTCCTACGAGCAGTACTTC.

There are a few counts of this clonotype. This chain connects TRBV7-6 to TRBJ1-2; D is possibly TRBD1 (5 bases). V gave up 5 bases and J gave up 2 bases, with 15 bases separating them. The germline gives CDR1 SGHVS, CDR2 FNYEAQ. This CDR3 contains 15 residues. The CDR3 reads CASSQVGGQNYGYTF. CDR3 in DNA: TGTGCCAGCAGCCAAGTGGGCGGACAAAACTATGGCTACACCTTC.

This clonotype was observed many times. The chain joins TRBV19 to TRBJ1-2, with 11 bases that match TRBD1. CDR3 length equals 15 residues. J was trimmed by 3 bases and V by 6 bases; bases with no gene match: 6. Germline-derived CDR1 and CDR2 are LNHDA and SQIVND (reference sequence). CDR3 nucleotides: TGTGCCAGTAGGTCTGGACAGGGGGCGGACTATGGCTACACCTTC. Translating it yields CASRSGQGADYGYTF.

This clonotype was counted ten times or more. V and J are TRBV11-3 and TRBJ2-3; 8 bases agree with TRBD2. Per germline, CDR1 SGHNT and CDR2 YENEEA. V lost 5 bases to trimming and J lost 10 bases; unmatched junction nucleotides: 5. This CDR3 is built from 12 residues. The DNA of the CDR3 is TGTGCCAGCAGCCCGGGACTAGAGTCGCAGTATTTT. It encodes CASSPGLESQYF.

At least ten counts were recorded for this clonotype. The genes are TRBV19 and TRBJ1-4, with 8 bases fitting TRBD1. The germline V gene has CDR1 LNHDA and CDR2 SQIVND (reference sequence). J lost 7 bases, V lost 5 bases, and 9 bases had no gene match. The CDR3 consists of 15 residues. The CDR3 region is CASSDQGARIEKLFF. The CDR3 bases are TGTGCCAGTAGTGACCAGGGGGCGCGTATTGAAAAACTGTTTTTT.

The J gene is TRBJ1-1, the V gene TRBV27; no clear D. The CDR3 has 12 residues. From germline, CDR1 is MNHEY and CDR2 SMNVEV (reference sequence). Trimming left V 7 bases short and J 1 base short, with 7 bases between. The CDR3 region is CASMGGNTEAFF. The CDR3, as DNA: TGTGCCAGCATGGGTGGGAACACTGAAGCTTTCTTT.

The CDR3 nucleotides read TGTGCCAGCAGTTTAACCCAGGAAGGTGAGCAGTTCTTC. Translating gives CASSLTQEGEQFF. The chain is built from TRBV27 and TRBJ2-1; D is unclear. Trimming took 2 bases from V and 9 from J, leaving 11 bases between them. The CDR3 consists of 13 residues. Germline V gives CDR1 MNHEY, CDR2 SMNVEV (reference sequence).

This clonotype was recorded at least ten times. V gene TRBV7-2 combines with J gene TRBJ2-7; D unclear. V was pared by 3 bases and J by 2 bases, with 11 bases between. This CDR3 region has 14 residues. Germline CDR1 is SGHTA and CDR2 is FQGNSA. The chain's CDR3 is CASSFKEITYEQYF. In DNA form, the CDR3 reads TGTGCCAGCAGCTTTAAAGAGATCACCTACGAGCAGTACTTC.

CDR3 loop: CASGWSGELFF. In DNA, the CDR3 is TGTGCCAGCGGATGGTCCGGGGAGCTGTTTTTT. J is TRBJ2-2 and V is TRBV6-2 or TRBV6-3; D unresolved. Deletions cut 8 bases from V and 6 bases from J, with 7 bases between. The germline V gene has CDR1 MNHEY and CDR2 SVGEGT. CDR3 length: 11 residues.

This chain connects TRBV11-2 to TRBJ1-1; no clear D. Germline V gene sequence: CDR1 SGHAT, CDR2 FQNNGV. Trimming cost V 4 bases and J 7 bases, with 13 bases left between them. CDR3 length: 13 amino acids. The CDR3: CASSSIGRFEAFF. CDR3 nucleotides: TGTGCCAGCAGCTCAATCGGACGGTTTGAAGCTTTCTTT.

The V gene is TRBV4-1, the J gene TRBJ2-7; no clear D. This CDR3 spans 14 amino acids. Germline-derived CDR1 and CDR2 are MGHRA and YSYEKL. V lost 0 bases and J lost 10, with 16 bases in between. In nucleotides, the CDR3 is TGCGCCAGCAGCCAAGATGGTTTCGGACGGAGTCAGTACTTC. Translated, it gives CASSQDGFGRSQYF.

In this sample, this clonotype turned up many times. The chain joins TRBV28 to TRBJ2-7; 7 positions match TRBD1. The CDR3 has 19 residues. Trimming took 1 base from V and 2 from J; bases not matched to a gene: 17. Germline V lookup: CDR1 MDHEN, CDR2 SYDVKM. The CDR3 is CASSLYSILKGQGAYEQYF. The CDR3 DNA follows: TGTGCCAGCAGTTTATACAGCATCCTAAAAGGGCAGGGGGCCTACGAGCAGTACTTC.

The chain recombines TRBV19 with TRBJ1-1; 10 bases fit TRBD1. The CDR3 extends over 14 amino acids. Germline V lookup: CDR1 LNHDA, CDR2 SQIVND (reference sequence). V was pared by 9 bases and J by 5 bases, with 9 bases of the junction left unmatched. The CDR3 loop reads CASRARTGGTEAFF. CDR3 DNA: TGTGCCAGCAGGGCCCGGACAGGGGGAACTGAAGCTTTCTTT. Combining the CDR3 with reference TRBV19 and TRBJ1-1 gives the whole variable domain DGGITQSPKYLFRKEGQNVTLSCEQNLNHDAMYWYRQDPGQGLRLIYYSQIVNDFQKGDIAEGYSVSREKKESFPLTVTSAQKNPTAFYLCASRARTGGTEAFFGQGTRLTVV.

The chain carries TRBV6-2 or TRBV6-3 and TRBJ1-3; a weak D match, TRBD1 (6 bases). V lost 6 bases and J lost 2, with 11 bases in between. The CDR3 sequence is 14 residues long. Looked up from germline, CDR1 is MNHEY and CDR2 is SVGEGT. This CDR3 is CASRQGSTGNTIYF. CDR3 sequence (DNA): TGTGCCAGCAGACAGGGATCGACTGGAAACACCATATATTTT.

This clonotype was recorded at least ten times. The chain carries TRBV24-1 and TRBJ2-2, with TRBD1 identical over 10 bases. V gave up 2 bases and J gave up 4 bases; unmatched junction bases: 6. This CDR3 region has 17 residues. Germline V CDR1 and CDR2: KGHDR, SFDVKD. The CDR3 is CATSDSGQGTSTGELFF. The CDR3 region has the DNA TGTGCCACCAGTGATTCGGGACAGGGGACTAGCACCGGGGAGCTGTTTTTT.

This clonotype was observed many times. V gene TRBV27 combines with J gene TRBJ2-7; 7 nucleotides line up with TRBD2. CDR1 MNHEY and CDR2 SMNVEV come from the germline V gene (reference sequence). This CDR3 contains 14 residues. Trimming at V came to 10 bases and at J to 5 bases, leaving 14 bases not matched to a gene. The DNA of the CDR3 is TGTGCCACCGCACTAGCGACTGAATCCAACGAGCAGTACTTC. Its translation is CATALATESNEQYF.

This clonotype was seen at least ten times. This chain uses TRBV12-3 or TRBV12-4 with TRBJ2-1; 9 nucleotides agree with TRBD2. V gave up 7 bases and J gave up 4 bases; unmatched junction bases: 8. CDR3 length equals 15 residues. The CDR3 loop is CASILSGSEYNEQFF. The CDR3 nucleotides are TGTGCCAGCATCCTTAGCGGGAGTGAGTACAATGAGCAGTTCTTC.

This clonotype was detected ten times or more. The rearrangement uses TRBV28 and TRBJ1-2; 9 nucleotides agree with TRBD1. The ends lost 6 bases at V and 3 bases at J; junction bases unmatched: 5. Germline V CDR1 and CDR2: MDHEN, SYDVKM. The CDR3 contains 14 residues. In DNA, the CDR3 is TGTGCCAGCAGCCGACAGGGGGTGGACTATGGCTACACCTTC. Protein: CASSRQGVDYGYTF.

Ten or more counts support this clonotype. This chain uses TRBV29-1 with TRBJ1-1; D is undetermined. The CDR3 sequence is 12 residues long. In germline, CDR1 is SQVTM, CDR2 ANQGSEA. The germline V and J ends were trimmed by 1 base and 10 bases, with 13 bases remaining between them. CDR3 region: CSVEGNNLAAFF. The CDR3 DNA follows: TGCAGCGTTGAAGGGAACAATCTTGCAGCTTTCTTT.

In this sample, this clonotype turned up many times. V gene TRBV18 combines with J gene TRBJ2-1; D is uncertain. Germline V gene data show CDR1 as KGHSH and CDR2 as LQKENI. The ends were cut back, 6 bases at V and 4 bases at J, with 10 bases in the middle. The CDR3 has 13 amino acids. CDR3: CASSATSYNEQFF. CDR3 coding DNA: TGTGCCAGCTCGGCAACGAGTTACAATGAGCAGTTCTTC.

The chain is built from TRBV4-1 and TRBJ1-2; D unclear. Trimming took 1 base from V and 10 from J, leaving 10 bases between them. Germline lookup yields CDR1 MGHRA and CDR2 YSYEKL. The CDR3 contains 12 residues. The CDR3 loop is CASSQVSSNYTF. The CDR3 bases are TGCGCCAGCAGCCAAGTCTCCTCAAACTACACCTTC.

This clonotype has a count of ten or more. The chain's CDR3 is CATRPDRGDTEAFF. The CDR3 DNA is TGTGCCACCAGGCCAGACAGGGGGGACACTGAAGCTTTCTTT. This chain links TRBV24-1 with TRBJ1-1, with 9 positions matching TRBD1. With 7 bases clipped from V and 3 bases from J, the junction kept 5 bases outside the gene matches. The CDR3 runs to 14 residues. Germline loops: CDR1 KGHDR, CDR2 SFDVKD.